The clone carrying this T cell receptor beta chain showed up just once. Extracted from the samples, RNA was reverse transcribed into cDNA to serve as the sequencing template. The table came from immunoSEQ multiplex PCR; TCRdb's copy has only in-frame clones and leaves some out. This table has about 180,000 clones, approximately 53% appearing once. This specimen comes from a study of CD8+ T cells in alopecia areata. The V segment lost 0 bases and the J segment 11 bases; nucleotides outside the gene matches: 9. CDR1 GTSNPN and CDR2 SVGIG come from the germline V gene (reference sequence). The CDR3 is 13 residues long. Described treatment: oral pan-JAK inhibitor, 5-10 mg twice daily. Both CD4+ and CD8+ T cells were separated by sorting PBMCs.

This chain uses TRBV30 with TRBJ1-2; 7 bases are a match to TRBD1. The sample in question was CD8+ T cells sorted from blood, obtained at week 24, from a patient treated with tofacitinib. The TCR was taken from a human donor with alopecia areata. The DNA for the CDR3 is TGTGCCTGGAGTGTTGGGGGACAGATCTTATACACCTTC. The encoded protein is CAWSVGGQILYTF.